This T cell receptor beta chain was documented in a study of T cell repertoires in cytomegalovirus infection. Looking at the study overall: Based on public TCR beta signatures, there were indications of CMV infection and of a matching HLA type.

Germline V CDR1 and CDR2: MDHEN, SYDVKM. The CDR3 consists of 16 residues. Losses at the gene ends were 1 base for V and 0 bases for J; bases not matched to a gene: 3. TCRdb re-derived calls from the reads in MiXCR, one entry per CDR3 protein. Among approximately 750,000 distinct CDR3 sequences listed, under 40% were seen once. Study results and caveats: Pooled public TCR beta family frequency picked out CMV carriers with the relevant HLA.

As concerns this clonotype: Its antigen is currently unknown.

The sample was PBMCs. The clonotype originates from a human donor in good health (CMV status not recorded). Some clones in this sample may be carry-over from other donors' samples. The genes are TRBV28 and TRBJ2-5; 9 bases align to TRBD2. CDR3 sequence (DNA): TGTGCCAGCAGTTTATCTAGCGGGAAGTACCAAGAGACCCAGTACTTC. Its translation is CASSLSSGKYQETQYF.